The next 15 T cell receptor beta chains were all read from a single sample in a study of blood T cell repertoires in COVID-19. Measured with immunoSEQ multiplex PCR; TCRdb has only the in-frame clones, and not every one. The sample has 250,000 to 350,000 clones; approximately 80% are singletons. Source material: peripheral blood. The receptors come from a woman between 50 and 59 years old with active or convalescent COVID-19.

This clone was seen just once. Other DNA sequences of this sample code for an identical CDR3. This sequence joins TRBV18 and TRBJ2-1, with 8 bases fitting TRBD2. CDR3 length equals 14 residues. CDR1 is KGHSH and CDR2 is LQKENI in the germline V gene. After removal of 3 bases from V and 6 bases from J, the junction contained 4 bases not matched to a gene. DNA of the CDR3: TGTGCCAGCTCACCGAGAAGCGGGAGCAATGAGCAGTTCTTC. Translation: CASSPRSGSNEQFF.

This clone was observed a few times. The gene calls are TRBV5-1 and TRBJ2-3; D is ambiguous. This CDR3 spans 13 amino acids. Germline-derived CDR1 and CDR2 are SGHRS and YFSETQ. Between the trimmed V and J ends, which lost 0 bases and 3 bases, there was a span of 5 bases. The CDR3 DNA reads as TGCGCCAGCAGCTTGGCCGTTACAGATACGCAGTATTTT. As protein: CASSLAVTDTQYF.

The rearrangement links TRBV12-3 or TRBV12-4 to TRBJ1-1, with a weak D call TRBD1 (6 bases). The CDR3 has 13 residues. Trimming took off 5 bases at V and 6 bases at J, with 13 bases between the two ends. CDR3 nucleotide sequence: TGTGCCAGCAGTCCCACAGGGTCACCTGAAGCTTTCTTT. Amino acids: CASSPTGSPEAFF.

The gene calls are TRBV6-1 and TRBJ1-2, with a possible D match to TRBD1 (5 bases). Trimming removed 1 base at V and 3 bases at J, with 6 bases between. Germline loops: CDR1 MNHNS, CDR2 SASEGT. The CDR3 is 13 residues long. The CDR3 nucleotides read TGTGCCAGCAGTGAAGGGGGCTACTATGGCTACACCTTC. Translated: CASSEGGYYGYTF.

The chain carries TRBV3-1 (or the pseudogene TRBV3-2) and TRBJ2-1; the D gene is possibly TRBD1 (5 bases). Trimming removed 0 bases from V and 8 bases from J, with 14 bases in between. Germline V gives CDR1 LGHDT, CDR2 YNNKEL (reference sequence). The CDR3 extends over 15 amino acids. The CDR3 loop reads CASSQDRAGSDEQFF. CDR3 in DNA: TGTGCCAGCAGCCAAGATAGGGCAGGGTCCGATGAGCAGTTCTTC.

The chain has TRBV4-2 and TRBJ2-7; 10 bases agree with TRBD2. V shed 0 bases, J shed 5 bases, and the junction held 1 base outside the gene matches. This CDR3 contains 14 residues. Germline CDR1 reads LGHNA; CDR2 reads YNFKEQ. The CDR3 sequence: CASSQEGLANEQYF. The CDR3 bases are TGTGCCAGCAGCCAAGAGGGACTAGCGAACGAGCAGTACTTC.

The table lists this clone with a few counts. The rearrangement links TRBV3-1 (or the pseudogene TRBV3-2) to TRBJ2-2; 7 bases map to TRBD1. The CDR3 consists of 15 residues. Germline V gene sequence: CDR1 LGHDT, CDR2 YNNKEL (reference sequence). V shed 5 bases, J shed 1 base, and the junction held 4 bases outside the gene matches. CDR3 DNA sequence: TGTGCCAGCAGCAAGGGGGCCTGGAACACCGGGGAGCTGTTTTTT. Residues: CASSKGAWNTGELFF.

The chain joins TRBV4-1 to TRBJ2-1; tentative D call: TRBD1 (5 bases). The V gene lost 0 bases and the J gene lost 10 bases, with 10 bases spanning the gap. CDR3 length equals 13 residues. Germline-derived CDR1 and CDR2 are MGHRA and YSYEKL. The CDR3 DNA is TGCGCCAGCAGCCAAGAATTGACAGAAGAGCAGTTCTTC. Protein sequence: CASSQELTEEQFF.

The chain carries TRBV15 and TRBJ2-2; 8 bases are a match to TRBD1. The CDR3 is 14 residues long. With 4 bases clipped from V and 5 bases from J, the junction kept 3 bases outside the gene matches. From germline, CDR1 is LNHNV and CDR2 YYDKDF (reference sequence). CDR3 sequence reads: CATSTRDRTGELFF. In DNA form, the CDR3 reads TGTGCCACCAGCACCCGGGACAGGACCGGGGAGCTGTTTTTT.

In its sample, this clone was seen many times. The rearrangement joins TRBV5-1 to TRBJ1-1; no reliable D call. With 0 bases removed from V and 6 bases from J, the gap between germline ends came to 15 bases. Germline CDR1 is SGHRS and CDR2 is YFSETQ. The CDR3 contains 15 residues. For the CDR3, the DNA is TGCGCCAGCAGCTTGGGCTCCCACGGGGTCTCTGAAGCTTTCTTT. Its translation: CASSLGSHGVSEAFF.

In its sample, this clone was seen a few times. J is TRBJ2-7 and V is TRBV7-8; 7 nucleotides align to TRBD2. Germline assignment: CDR1 SGHVS and CDR2 FQNEAQ. Unmatched junction bases numbered 11, after V lost 5 bases and J lost 7 bases. This CDR3 has 14 amino acids. In nucleotides, the CDR3 is TGTGCCAGCAGCCACCGGGACTGGGGAGGGGAGCAGTACTTC. Residues: CASSHRDWGGEQYF.

The chain uses TRBV7-2 and TRBJ2-1, with D possibly being TRBD2 (6 bases). The CDR3 sequence is 16 residues long. The ends were cut back, 1 base at V and 1 base at J, with 11 bases in the middle. CDR1 and CDR2 (germline): SGHTA, FQGNSA. Here the CDR3 reads CASSLDGGISYNEQFF. CDR3 DNA: TGTGCCAGCAGCTTAGACGGCGGGATTTCCTACAATGAGCAGTTCTTC. Complete variable domain (other parts from reference TRBV7-2 and TRBJ2-1): GAGVSQSPSNKVTEKGKDVELRCDPISGHTALYWYRQSLGQGLEFLIYFQGNSAPDKSGLPSDRFSAERTGGSVSTLTIQRTQQEDSAVYLCASSLDGGISYNEQFFGPGTRLTVL.

The chain carries TRBV5-1 and TRBJ2-7; 7 nucleotides line up with TRBD2. V shed 4 bases, J shed 2 bases, and the junction held 12 bases outside the gene matches. Germline V CDR1 and CDR2: SGHRS, YFSETQ. CDR3 size: 16 residues. The CDR3 nucleotides are TGCGCCAGCAGCCCGGGGCGGGCTAGCGGTACCTACGAGCAGTACTTC. Translated: CASSPGRASGTYEQYF.

This clone has ten or more counts. The chain uses TRBV5-1 and TRBJ2-3; 14 bases are a match to TRBD2. V was clipped by 4 bases and J by 0 bases; unmatched bases: 4. The CDR3 spans 17 residues. Germline V gene lookup returns CDR1 SGHRS and CDR2 YFSETQ. This CDR3 is CASSTGLAGASTDTQYF. The CDR3 DNA reads TGCGCCAGCAGCACGGGACTAGCGGGAGCGAGCACAGATACGCAGTATTTT.

The chain has TRBV28 and TRBJ1-1; TRBD1 agrees at 7 bases. Germline assignment: CDR1 MDHEN and CDR2 SYDVKM. J was trimmed by 0 bases and V by 4 bases; bases with no gene match: 8. The CDR3 runs 16 residues. The CDR3 region is CASSSLRTGMNTEAFF. CDR3 in DNA: TGTGCCAGCAGTTCATTAAGGACAGGTATGAACACTGAAGCTTTCTTT.